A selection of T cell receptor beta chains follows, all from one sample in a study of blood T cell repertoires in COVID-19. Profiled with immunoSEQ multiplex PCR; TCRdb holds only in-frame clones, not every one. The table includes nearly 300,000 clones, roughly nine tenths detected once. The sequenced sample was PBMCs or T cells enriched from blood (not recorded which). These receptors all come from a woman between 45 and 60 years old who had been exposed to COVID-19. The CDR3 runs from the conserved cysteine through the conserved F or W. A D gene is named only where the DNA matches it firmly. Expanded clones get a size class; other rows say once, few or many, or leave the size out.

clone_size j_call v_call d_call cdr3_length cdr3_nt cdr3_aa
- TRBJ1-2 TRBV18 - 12 TGTGCCAGCTCACCAGAGGGATCTGGCTACACCTTC CASSPEGSGYTF
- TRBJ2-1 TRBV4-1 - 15 TGCGCCAGCAGCCTCCGAACAGGGTCCTACAATGAGCAGTTCTTC CASSLRTGSYNEQFF
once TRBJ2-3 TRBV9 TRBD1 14 TGTGCCAGCAGCGACAGGGGGCTGACAGATACGCAGTATTTT CASSDRGLTDTQYF
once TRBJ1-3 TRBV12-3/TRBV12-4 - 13 TGTGCCAGCAGTTTGTCTGCTGGAAACACCATATATTTT CASSLSAGNTIYF
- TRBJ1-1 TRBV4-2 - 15 TGTGCCAGCAGCCCTCAGGGCCCTCGGAACACTGAAGCTTTCTTT CASSPQGPRNTEAFF
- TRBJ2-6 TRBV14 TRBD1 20 TGTGCCAGCAGCCAAGAAGGAAGGGGACAGGGTACCTTTGGGGCCAACGTCCTGACTTTC CASSQEGRGQGTFGANVLTF
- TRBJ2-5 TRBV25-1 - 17 TGTGCCAGCAGTCAATCAGGGCTACCGTACCGGCAAGAGACCCAGTACTTC CASSQSGLPYRQETQYF
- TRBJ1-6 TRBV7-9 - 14 TGTGCCAGCAGCTTAGTTCAGGATAATTCACCCCTCCACTTT CASSLVQDNSPLHF
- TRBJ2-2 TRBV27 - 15 TGTGCCAGCAGTTTTGGAGGTATCCCCGCCGGGGAGCTGTTTTTT CASSFGGIPAGELFF
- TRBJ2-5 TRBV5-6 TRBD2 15 TGTGCCAGCAGCCCTTTGACTAGCTGGGCAGAGACCCAGTACTTC CASSPLTSWAETQYF
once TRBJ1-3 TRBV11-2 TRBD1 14 TGTGCCAGCAGCTACACAGGGGGTGGAAACACCATATATTTT CASSYTGGGNTIYF
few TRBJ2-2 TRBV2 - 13 TGTGCCAGCAGGGTACAGGGCCCCGGGGAGCTGTTTTTT CASRVQGPGELFF
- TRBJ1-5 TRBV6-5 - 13 TGTGCCAGCAGTTCCAGGTCCAATCAGCCCCAGCATTTT CASSSRSNQPQHF
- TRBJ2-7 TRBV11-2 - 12 TGTGCCAGCAGCTTGACAGCTCTAGAGCAGTACTTC CASSLTALEQYF
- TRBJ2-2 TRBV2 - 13 TGTGCCAGCAGTGATGACGGGGCCGGGGAGCTGTTTTTT CASSDDGAGELFF
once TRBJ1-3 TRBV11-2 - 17 TGTGCCAGCAGCTCCCATGGGGCAATAGTCTCTGGAAACACCATATATTTT CASSSHGAIVSGNTIYF
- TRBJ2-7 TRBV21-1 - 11 TGTGCCAGCAGCAACCATTACGAGCAGTACTTC CASSNHYEQYF
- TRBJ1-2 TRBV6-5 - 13 TGTGCCAGCAGTCCAGCAGGGTTCTATGGCTACACCTTC CASSPAGFYGYTF
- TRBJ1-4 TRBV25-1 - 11 TGTGCCAGCAGCCTATCTGAAAAACTGTTTTTT CASSLSEKLFF
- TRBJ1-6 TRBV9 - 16 TGTGCCAGCAGCGTAGAGGACCGGCCAGGGATATCACCCCTCCACTTT CASSVEDRPGISPLHF
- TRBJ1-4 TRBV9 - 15 TGTGCCAGCAGCGTTTTCGCGGGACTTAATGAAAAACTGTTTTTT CASSVFAGLNEKLFF
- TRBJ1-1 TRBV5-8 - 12 TGTGCCAGCAGCTTGGCTTACACTGAAGCTTTCTTT CASSLAYTEAFF
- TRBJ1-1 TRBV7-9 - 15 TGTGCCAGCAGCTTATTACGAGGTGGTGGCACTGAAGCTTTCTTT CASSLLRGGGTEAFF
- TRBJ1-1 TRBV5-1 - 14 TGCGCCAGCAGCTGGGGGGGACCGTCCACTGAAGCTTTCTTT CASSWGGPSTEAFF
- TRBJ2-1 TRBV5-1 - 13 TGCGCCAGCAGCTTGGTCCAGCGGAATGAGCAGTTCTTC CASSLVQRNEQFF
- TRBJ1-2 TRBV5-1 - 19 TGCGCCAGCAGCTTGAAAGGCAGGGGCGGCCTAACCACTAACTATGGCTACACCTTC CASSLKGRGGLTTNYGYTF
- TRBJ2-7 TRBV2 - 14 TGTGCCGCAGAGCCGAACAGCAACTCCTACGAGCAGTACTTC CAAEPNSNSYEQYF
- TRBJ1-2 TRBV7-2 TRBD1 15 TGTGCCAGCAGCTTAGAAGGGGGCGCCCGGGATGGCTACACCTTC CASSLEGGARDGYTF
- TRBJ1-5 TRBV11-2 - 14 TGTGCCAGCAGCTTCGATGGGCTCGGTCAGCCCCAGCATTTT CASSFDGLGQPQHF
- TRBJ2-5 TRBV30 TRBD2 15 TGTGCCTGGACCTTTCCGGGGGGGATGGGAGAGACCCAGTACTTC CAWTFPGGMGETQYF
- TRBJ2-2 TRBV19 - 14 TGTGCCAGTAGTTCGGGACTCTTTATCGGGGAGCTGTTTTTT CASSSGLFIGELFF
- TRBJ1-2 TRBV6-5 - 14 TGTGCCAGCACCTCTACAGGGCTGGACTATGGCTACACCTTC CASTSTGLDYGYTF
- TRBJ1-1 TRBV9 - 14 TGTGCCAGCAGCGTATTAGAAACGAACACTGAAGCTTTCTTT CASSVLETNTEAFF
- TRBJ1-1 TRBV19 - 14 TGTGCCAGTAGTATAAGGGAGGGGAACACTGAAGCTTTCTTT CASSIREGNTEAFF
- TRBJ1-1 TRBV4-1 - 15 TGCGCCAGCAGCCAAGCCCACGGGGGGAACACTGAAGCTTTCTTT CASSQAHGGNTEAFF
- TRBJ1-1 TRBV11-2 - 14 TGTGCCAGCAGCTTAGAAAGGGGGAACACTGAAGCTTTCTTT CASSLERGNTEAFF
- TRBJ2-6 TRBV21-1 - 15 TGTGCCAGCAGCACGACTGACTCTGGGGCCAACGTCCTGACTTTC CASSTTDSGANVLTF
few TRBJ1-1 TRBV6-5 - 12 TGTGCCAGCAACCCCCCGGGACTTGAAGCTTTCTTT CASNPPGLEAFF
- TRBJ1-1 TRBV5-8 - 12 TGTGCCAGCTCAGAAATGAACACTGAAGCTTTCTTT CASSEMNTEAFF
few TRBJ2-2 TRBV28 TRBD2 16 TGTGCCAGCAGGAAACCGGGACTAGCGCACACCGGGGAGCTGTTTTTT CASRKPGLAHTGELFF
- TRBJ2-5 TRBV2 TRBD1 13 TGTGCCAGCAGAGGGGGCGGGCGGGAGACCCAGTACTTC CASRGGGRETQYF
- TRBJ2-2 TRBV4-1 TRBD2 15 TGCGCCAGCACCACCTCGGGGGGGAACACCGGGGAGCTGTTTTTT CASTTSGGNTGELFF
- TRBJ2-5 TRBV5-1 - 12 TGCGCCAGCAGCTCGTACCAAGAGACCCAGTACTTC CASSSYQETQYF
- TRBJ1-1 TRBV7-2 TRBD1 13 TGTGCCAGCAGGACAGGGACAAACACTGAAGCTTTCTTT CASRTGTNTEAFF
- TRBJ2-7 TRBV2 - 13 TGTGCCAGCAGTGGCGATTCTCCCTACGAGCAGTACTTC CASSGDSPYEQYF
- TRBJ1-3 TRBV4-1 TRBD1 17 TGCGCCAGCAGCCGCCTAACCGACAGGGGGAGAGGAAACACCATATATTTT CASSRLTDRGRGNTIYF
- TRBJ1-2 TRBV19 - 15 TGTGCCAGTACCCCAAGGGGTCAGGGCTACTATGGCTACACCTTC CASTPRGQGYYGYTF
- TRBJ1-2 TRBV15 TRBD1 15 TGTGCCACCAGCAGAAGGACAGGAGAATCCTATGGCTACACCTTC CATSRRTGESYGYTF
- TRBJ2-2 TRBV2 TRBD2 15 TGTGCCAGCAGTGATTCTAGCGGGGGCACCGGGGAGCTGTTTTTT CASSDSSGGTGELFF
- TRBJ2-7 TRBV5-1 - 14 TGCGCCAGCAGTAGATCAGGGGCCGACTACGAGCAGTACTTC CASSRSGADYEQYF
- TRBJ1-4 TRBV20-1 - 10 TGCAGTGCCCCGAGGGAAAAACTGTTTTTT CSAPREKLFF
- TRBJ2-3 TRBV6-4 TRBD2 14 TGTGCCAGCAGTGACTCGGGGGGGGGAGATACGCAGTATTTT CASSDSGGGDTQYF
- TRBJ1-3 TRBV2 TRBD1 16 TGTGCCAGCAGTCCGACAGGGCAACGCTCTGGAAACACCATATATTTT CASSPTGQRSGNTIYF
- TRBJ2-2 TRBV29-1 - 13 TGCAGCGTCAGGGAATCGAACACCGGGGAGCTGTTTTTT CSVRESNTGELFF
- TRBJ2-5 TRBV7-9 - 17 TGTGCCAGCAGCTTAAGGAGGCAGGGGAATTATTGGGAGACCCAGTACTTC CASSLRRQGNYWETQYF
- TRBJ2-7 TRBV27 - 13 TGTGCCAGCAGTTCCAGGGGTAGGTACGAGCAGTACTTC CASSSRGRYEQYF